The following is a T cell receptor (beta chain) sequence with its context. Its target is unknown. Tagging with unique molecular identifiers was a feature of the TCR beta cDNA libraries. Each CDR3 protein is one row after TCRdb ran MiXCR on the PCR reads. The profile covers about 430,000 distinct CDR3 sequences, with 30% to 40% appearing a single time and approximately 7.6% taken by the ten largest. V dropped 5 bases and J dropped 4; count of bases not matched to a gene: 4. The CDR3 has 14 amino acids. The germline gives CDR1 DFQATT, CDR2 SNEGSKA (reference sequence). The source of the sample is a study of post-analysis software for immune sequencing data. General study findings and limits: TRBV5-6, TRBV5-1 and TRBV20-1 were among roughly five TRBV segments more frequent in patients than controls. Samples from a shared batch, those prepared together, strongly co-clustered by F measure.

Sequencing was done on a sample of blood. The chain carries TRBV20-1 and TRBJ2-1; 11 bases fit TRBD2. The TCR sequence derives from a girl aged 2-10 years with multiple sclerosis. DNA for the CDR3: TGCAGTGCTTTTAGCGGGGGGGCATACAATGAGCAGTTCTTC. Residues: CSAFSGGAYNEQFF.